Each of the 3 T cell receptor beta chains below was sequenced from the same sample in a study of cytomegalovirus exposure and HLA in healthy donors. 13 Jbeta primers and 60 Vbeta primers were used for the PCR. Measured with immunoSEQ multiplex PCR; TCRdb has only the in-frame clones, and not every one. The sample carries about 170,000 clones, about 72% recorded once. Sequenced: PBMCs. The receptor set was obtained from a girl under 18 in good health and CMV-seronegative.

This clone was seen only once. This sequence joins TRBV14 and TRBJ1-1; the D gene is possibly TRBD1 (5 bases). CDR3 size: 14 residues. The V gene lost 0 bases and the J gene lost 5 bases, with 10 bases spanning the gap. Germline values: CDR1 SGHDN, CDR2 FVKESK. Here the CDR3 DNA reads TGTGCCAGCAGCCAAGATTTAGCAGGGACTGAAGCTTTCTTT. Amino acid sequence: CASSQDLAGTEAFF.

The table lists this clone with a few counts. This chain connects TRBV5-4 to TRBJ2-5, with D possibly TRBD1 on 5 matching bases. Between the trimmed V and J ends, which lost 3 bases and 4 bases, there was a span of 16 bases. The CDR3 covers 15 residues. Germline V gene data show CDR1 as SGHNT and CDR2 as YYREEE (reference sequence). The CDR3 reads CASSSRQKRGETQYF. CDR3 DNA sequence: TGTGCCAGCAGCTCTCGACAGAAAAGGGGAGAGACCCAGTACTTC. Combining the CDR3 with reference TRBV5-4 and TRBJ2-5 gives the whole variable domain ETGVTQSPTHLIKTRGQQVTLRCSSQSGHNTVSWYQQALGQGPQFIFQYYREEENGRGNFPPRFSGLQFPNYSSELNVNALELDDSALYLCASSSRQKRGETQYFGPGTRLLVL.

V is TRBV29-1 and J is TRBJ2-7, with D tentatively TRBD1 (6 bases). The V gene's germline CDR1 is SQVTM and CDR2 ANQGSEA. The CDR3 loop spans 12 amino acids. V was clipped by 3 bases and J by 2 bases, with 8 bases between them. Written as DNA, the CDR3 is TGCAGCGTTGATCAGGGGACCTACGAGCAGTACTTC. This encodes CSVDQGTYEQYF.